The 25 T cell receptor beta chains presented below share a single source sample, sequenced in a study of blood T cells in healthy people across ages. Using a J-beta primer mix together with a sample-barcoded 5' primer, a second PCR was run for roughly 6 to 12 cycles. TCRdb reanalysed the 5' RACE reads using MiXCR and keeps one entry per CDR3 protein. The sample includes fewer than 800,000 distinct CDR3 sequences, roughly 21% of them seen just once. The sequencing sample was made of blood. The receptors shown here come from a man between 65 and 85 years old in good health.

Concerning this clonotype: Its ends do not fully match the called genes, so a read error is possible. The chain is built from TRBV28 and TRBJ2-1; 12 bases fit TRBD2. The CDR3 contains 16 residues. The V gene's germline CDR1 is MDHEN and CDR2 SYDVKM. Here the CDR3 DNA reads TGTGCCAGCAGTAAGCTAGCGGGAGGGGGATACAATGAGCAGTCCTTC. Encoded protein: CASSKLAGGGYNEQSF.

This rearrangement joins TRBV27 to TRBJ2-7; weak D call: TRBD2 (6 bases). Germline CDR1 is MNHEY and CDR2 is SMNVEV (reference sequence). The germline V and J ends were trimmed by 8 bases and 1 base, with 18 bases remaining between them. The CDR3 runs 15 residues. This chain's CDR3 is CASSDRASASYEQYF. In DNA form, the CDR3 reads TGTGCCAGCTCGGACCGGGCTAGCGCTTCCTACGAGCAGTACTTC.

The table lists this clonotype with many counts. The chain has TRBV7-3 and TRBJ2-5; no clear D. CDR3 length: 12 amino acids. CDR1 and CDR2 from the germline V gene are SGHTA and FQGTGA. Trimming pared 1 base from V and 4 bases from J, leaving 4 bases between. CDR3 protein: CASSLIRETQYF. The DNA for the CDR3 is TGTGCCAGCAGCTTAATCCGAGAGACCCAGTACTTC.

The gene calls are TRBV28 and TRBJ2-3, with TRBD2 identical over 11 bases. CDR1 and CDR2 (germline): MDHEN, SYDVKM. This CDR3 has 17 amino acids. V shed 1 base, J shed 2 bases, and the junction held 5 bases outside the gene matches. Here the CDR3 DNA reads TGTGCCAGCAGTTTATCCCCTAGCGGGGGGTACACAGATACGCAGTATTTT. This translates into CASSLSPSGGYTDTQYF.

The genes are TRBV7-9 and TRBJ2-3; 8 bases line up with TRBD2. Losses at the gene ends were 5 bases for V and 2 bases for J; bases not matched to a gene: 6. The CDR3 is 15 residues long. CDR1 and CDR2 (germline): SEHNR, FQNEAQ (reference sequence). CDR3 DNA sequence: TGTGCCAGCAGCCCCACAGCGGGAGTCACAGATACGCAGTATTTT. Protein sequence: CASSPTAGVTDTQYF.

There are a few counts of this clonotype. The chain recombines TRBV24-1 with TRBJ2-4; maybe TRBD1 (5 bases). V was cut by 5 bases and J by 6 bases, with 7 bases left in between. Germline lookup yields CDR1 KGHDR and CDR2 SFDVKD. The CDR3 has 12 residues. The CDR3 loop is CATSGRGNIQYF. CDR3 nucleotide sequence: TGTGCCACCAGTGGTAGGGGAAACATTCAGTACTTC.

The CDR3 is CASLYEQYF. CDR3 coding DNA: TGTGCCAGCCTATACGAGCAGTACTTC. The chain uses TRBV12-3 or TRBV12-4 and TRBJ2-1; D unresolved. Gene TRBJ2-7 matches the end of the DNA better, so the J call may be wrong. This CDR3 comprises 9 residues.

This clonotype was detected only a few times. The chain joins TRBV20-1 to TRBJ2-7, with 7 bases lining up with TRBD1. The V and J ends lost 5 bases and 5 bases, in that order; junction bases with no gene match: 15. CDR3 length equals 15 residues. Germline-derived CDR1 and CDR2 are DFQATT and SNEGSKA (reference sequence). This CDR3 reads CSAAIGTVVRNEQYF. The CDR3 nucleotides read TGCAGTGCTGCCATTGGGACAGTGGTGAGGAACGAGCAGTACTTC.

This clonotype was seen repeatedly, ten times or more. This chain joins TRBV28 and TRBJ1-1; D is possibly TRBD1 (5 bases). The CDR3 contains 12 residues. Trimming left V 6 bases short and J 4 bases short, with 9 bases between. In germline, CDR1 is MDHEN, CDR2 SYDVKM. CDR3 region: CASSPRGTEAFF. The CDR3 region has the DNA TGTGCCAGCAGCCCTAGGGGCACTGAAGCTTTCTTT.

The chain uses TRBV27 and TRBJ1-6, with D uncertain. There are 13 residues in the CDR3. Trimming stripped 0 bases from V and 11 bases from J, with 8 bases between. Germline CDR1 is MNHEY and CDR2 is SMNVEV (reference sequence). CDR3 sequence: CASSLSPPAPLHF. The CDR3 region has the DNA TGTGCCAGCAGTTTATCGCCCCCTGCACCCCTCCACTTT.

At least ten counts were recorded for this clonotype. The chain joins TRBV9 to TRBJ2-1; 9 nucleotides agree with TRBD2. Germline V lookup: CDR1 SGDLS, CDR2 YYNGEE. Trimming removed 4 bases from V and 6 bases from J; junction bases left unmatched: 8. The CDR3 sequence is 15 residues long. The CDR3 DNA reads TGTGCCAGCAGCCAGGCGGCGGGAGGGTTCAATGAGCAGTTCTTC. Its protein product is CASSQAAGGFNEQFF.

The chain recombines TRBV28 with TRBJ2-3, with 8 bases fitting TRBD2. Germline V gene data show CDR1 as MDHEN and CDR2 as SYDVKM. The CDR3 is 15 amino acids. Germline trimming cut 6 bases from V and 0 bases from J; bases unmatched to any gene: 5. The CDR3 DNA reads TGTGCCAGCAGCTCGGGGGGGACTAGCACAGATACGCAGTATTTT. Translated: CASSSGGTSTDTQYF.

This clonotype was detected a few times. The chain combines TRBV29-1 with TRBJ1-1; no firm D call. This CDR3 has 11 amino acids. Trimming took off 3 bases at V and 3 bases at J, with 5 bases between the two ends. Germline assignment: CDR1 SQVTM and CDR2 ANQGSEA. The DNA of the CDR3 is TGCAGCGTTGATTTTTACACTGAAGCTTTCTTT. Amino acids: CSVDFYTEAFF.

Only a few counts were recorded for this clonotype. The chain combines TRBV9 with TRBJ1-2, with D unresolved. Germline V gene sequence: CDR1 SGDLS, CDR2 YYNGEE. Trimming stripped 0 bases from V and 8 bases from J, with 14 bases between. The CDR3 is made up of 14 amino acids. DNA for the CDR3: TGTGCCAGCAGCGTAGATCGCTCCCGGCGGGGCTACACCTTC. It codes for CASSVDRSRRGYTF.

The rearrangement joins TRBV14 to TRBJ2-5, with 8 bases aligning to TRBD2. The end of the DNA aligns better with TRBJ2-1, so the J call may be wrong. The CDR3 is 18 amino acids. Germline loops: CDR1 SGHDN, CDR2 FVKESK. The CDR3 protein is CASSGVLPGLALFNEQFF. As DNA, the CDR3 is TGTGCCAGCAGCGGAGTCTTACCCGGACTAGCATTGTTCAATGAGCAGTTCTTC.

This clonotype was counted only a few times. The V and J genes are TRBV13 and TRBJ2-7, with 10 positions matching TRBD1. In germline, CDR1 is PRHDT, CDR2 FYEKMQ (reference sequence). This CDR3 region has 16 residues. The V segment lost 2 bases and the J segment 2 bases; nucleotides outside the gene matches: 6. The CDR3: CASSLSPGQGPYEQYF. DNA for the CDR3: TGTGCCAGCAGCTTATCTCCGGGACAGGGGCCCTACGAGCAGTACTTC.

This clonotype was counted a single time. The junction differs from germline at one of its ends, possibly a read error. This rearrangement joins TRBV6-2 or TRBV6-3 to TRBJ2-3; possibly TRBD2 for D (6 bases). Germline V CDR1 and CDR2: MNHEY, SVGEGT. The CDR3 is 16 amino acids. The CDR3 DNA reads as TGTGCCAGCAGTTACGAAGTAGCGGCTAGCACAGATACGCACTATTTT. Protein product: CASSYEVAASTDTHYF.

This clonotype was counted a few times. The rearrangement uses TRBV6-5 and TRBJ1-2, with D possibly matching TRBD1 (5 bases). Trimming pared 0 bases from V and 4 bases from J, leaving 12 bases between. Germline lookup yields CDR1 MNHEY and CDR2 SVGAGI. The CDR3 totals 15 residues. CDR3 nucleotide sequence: TGTGCCAGCAGTTACTCGAGTCAGGGCCTCTATGGCTACACCTTC. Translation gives CASSYSSQGLYGYTF.

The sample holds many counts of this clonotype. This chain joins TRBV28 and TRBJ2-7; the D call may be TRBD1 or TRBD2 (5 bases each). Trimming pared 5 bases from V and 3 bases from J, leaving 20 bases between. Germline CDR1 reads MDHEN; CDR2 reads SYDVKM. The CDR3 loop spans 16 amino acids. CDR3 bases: TGTGCCAGCAGTCAACCCTACTGGGACCGAGACTACGAGCAGTACTTC. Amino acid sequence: CASSQPYWDRDYEQYF.

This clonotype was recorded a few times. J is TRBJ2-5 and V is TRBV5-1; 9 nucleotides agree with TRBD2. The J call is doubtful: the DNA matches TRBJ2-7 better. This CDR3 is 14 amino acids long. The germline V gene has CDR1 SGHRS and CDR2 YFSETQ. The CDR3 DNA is TGCGCCAGCAGCCCAGGACTAGCGATTCACGAGCAGTACTTC. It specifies CASSPGLAIHEQYF.

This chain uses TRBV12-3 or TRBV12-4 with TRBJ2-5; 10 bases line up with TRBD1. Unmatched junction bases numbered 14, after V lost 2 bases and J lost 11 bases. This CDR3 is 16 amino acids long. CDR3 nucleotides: TGTGCCAGCAGTTTATTCCTCGACAGGGGGCTAAAGAAGCAGTACTTC. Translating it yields CASSLFLDRGLKKQYF.

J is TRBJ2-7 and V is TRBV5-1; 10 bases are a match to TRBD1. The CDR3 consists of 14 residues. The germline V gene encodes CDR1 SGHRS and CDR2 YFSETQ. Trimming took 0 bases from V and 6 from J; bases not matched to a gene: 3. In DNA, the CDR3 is TGCGCCAGCAGCTTGGCGGGACAGGGGTCCGAGCAGTACTTC. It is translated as CASSLAGQGSEQYF. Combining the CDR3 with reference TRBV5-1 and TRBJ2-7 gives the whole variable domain KAGVTQTPRYLIKTRGQQVTLSCSPISGHRSVSWYQQTPGQGLQFLFEYFSETQRNKGNFPGRFSGRQFSNSRSEMNVSTLELGDSALYLCASSLAGQGSEQYFGPGTRLTVT.

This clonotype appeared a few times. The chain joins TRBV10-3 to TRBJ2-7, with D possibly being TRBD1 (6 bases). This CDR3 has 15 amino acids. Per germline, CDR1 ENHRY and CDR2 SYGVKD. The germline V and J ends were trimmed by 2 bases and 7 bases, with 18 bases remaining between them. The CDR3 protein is CAISEPNRKRGEQYF. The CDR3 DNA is TGTGCCATCAGTGAGCCGAACAGGAAAAGGGGGGAGCAGTACTTC.

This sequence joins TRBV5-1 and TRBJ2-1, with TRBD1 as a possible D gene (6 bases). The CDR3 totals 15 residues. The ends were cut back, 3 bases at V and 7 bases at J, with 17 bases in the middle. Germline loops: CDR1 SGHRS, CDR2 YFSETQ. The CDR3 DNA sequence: TGCGCCAGCAGCTGGCTGACAGGAGCCCAAAATGAGCAGTTCTTC. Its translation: CASSWLTGAQNEQFF.

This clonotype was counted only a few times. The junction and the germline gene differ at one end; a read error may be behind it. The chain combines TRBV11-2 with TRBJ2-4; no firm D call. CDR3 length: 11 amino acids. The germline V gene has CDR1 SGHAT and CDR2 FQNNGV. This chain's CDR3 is CASGVKTIQYF. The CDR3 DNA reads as TGTGCCAGCGGTGTGAAAACCATTCAGTACTTC.